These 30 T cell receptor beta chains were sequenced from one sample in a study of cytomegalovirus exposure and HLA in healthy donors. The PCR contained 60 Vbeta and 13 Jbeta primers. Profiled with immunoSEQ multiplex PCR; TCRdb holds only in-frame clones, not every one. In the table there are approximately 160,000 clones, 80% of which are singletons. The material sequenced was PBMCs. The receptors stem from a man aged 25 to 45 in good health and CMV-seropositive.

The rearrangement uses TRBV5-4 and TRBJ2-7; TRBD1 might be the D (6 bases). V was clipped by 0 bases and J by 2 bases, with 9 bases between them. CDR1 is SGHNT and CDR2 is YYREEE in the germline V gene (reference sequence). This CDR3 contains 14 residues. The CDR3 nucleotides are TGTGCCAGCAGCTTGGATCAGGGGACCTACGAGCAGTACTTC. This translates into CASSLDQGTYEQYF.

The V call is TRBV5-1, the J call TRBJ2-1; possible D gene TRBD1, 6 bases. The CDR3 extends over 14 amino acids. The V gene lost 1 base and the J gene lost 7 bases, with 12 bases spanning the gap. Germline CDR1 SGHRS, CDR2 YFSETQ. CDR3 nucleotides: TGCGCCAGCAGCTTGTTGGGGACAAAGAATGAGCAGTTCTTC. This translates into CASSLLGTKNEQFF.

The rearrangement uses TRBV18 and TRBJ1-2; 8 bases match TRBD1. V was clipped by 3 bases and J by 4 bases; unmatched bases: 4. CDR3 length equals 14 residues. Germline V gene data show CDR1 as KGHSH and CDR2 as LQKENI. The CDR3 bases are TGTGCCAGCTCACCGGGGACAGGTCTCTATGGCTACACCTTC. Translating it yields CASSPGTGLYGYTF.

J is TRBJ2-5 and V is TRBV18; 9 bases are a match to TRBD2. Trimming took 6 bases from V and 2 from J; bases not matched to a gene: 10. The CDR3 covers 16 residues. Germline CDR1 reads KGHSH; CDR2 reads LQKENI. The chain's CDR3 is CASSDPALAGQETQYF. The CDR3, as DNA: TGTGCCAGCTCGGACCCAGCGCTAGCGGGGCAAGAGACCCAGTACTTC.

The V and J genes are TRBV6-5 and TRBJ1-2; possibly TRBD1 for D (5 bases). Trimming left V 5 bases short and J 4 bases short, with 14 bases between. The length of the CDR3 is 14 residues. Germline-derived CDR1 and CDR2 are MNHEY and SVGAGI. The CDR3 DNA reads TGTGCCAGCAGTACCCCAGGGAGGGCCTATGGCTACACCTTC. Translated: CASSTPGRAYGYTF.

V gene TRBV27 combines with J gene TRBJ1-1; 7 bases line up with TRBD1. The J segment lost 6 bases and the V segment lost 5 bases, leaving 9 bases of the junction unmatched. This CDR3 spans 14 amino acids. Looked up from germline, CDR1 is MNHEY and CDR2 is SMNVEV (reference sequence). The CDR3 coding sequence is TGTGCCAGCAGTCTAAGGGACAGCGACCCTGAAGCTTTCTTT. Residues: CASSLRDSDPEAFF.

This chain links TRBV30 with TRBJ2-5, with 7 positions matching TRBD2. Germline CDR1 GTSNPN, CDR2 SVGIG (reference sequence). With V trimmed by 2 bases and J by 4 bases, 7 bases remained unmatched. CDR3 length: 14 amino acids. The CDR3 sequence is CAWSRAGASETQYF. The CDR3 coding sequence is TGTGCCTGGAGTCGGGCGGGAGCTTCAGAGACCCAGTACTTC.

The CDR3 sequence is CASSPTQGGEQYF. CDR3 nucleotides: TGTGCCAGCAGCCCAACGCAGGGAGGCGAGCAGTACTTC. The gene calls are TRBV7-9 and TRBJ2-7; TRBD2 might be the D (6 bases). The germline CDR1 and CDR2 sequences are SEHNR and FQNEAQ (reference sequence). The CDR3 is made up of 13 amino acids. V lost 5 bases and J 6 bases, leaving 14 bases between the germline ends. Using reference TRBV7-9 and TRBJ2-7 for the parts outside the CDR3, the full variable domain is DTGVSQNPRHKITKRGQNVTFRCDPISEHNRLYWYRQTLGQGPEFLTYFQNEAQLEKSRLLSDRFSAERPKGSFSTLEIQRTEQGDSAMYLCASSPTQGGEQYFGPGTRLTVT.

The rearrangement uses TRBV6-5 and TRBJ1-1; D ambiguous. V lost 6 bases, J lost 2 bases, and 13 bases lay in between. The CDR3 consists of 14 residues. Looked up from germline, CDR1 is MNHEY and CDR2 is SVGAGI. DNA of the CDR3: TGTGCCAGCAGGACTTCAACGGCTAACACTGAAGCTTTCTTT. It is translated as CASRTSTANTEAFF.

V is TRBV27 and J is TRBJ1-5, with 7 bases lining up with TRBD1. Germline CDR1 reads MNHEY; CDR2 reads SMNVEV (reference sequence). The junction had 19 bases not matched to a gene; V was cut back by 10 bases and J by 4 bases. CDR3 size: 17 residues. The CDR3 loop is CATRGGSGPPWNQPQHF. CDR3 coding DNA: TGTGCCACGCGAGGGGGCTCTGGCCCCCCATGGAATCAGCCCCAGCATTTT.

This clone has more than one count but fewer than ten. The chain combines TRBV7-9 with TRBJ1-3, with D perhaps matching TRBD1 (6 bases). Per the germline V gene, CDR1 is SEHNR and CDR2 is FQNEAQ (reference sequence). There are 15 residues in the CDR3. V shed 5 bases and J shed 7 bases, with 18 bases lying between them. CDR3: CASSADRTALNTIYF. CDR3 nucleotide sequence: TGTGCCAGCAGCGCCGACAGGACCGCGCTGAACACCATATATTTT. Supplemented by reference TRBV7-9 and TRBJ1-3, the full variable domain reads DTGVSQNPRHKITKRGQNVTFRCDPISEHNRLYWYRQTLGQGPEFLTYFQNEAQLEKSRLLSDRFSAERPKGSFSTLEIQRTEQGDSAMYLCASSADRTALNTIYFGEGSWLTVV.

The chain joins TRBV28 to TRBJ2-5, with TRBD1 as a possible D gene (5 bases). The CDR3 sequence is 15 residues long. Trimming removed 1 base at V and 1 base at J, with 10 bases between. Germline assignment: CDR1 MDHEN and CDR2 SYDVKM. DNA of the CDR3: TGTGCCAGCAGTTTATTAGGAGACAGCCAAGAGACCCAGTACTTC. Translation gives CASSLLGDSQETQYF.

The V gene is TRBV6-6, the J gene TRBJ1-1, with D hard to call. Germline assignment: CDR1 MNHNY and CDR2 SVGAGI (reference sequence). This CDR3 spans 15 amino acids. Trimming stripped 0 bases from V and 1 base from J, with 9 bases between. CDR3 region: CASSYSVAGNTEAFF. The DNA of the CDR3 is TGTGCCAGCAGTTACTCGGTGGCAGGGAACACTGAAGCTTTCTTT.

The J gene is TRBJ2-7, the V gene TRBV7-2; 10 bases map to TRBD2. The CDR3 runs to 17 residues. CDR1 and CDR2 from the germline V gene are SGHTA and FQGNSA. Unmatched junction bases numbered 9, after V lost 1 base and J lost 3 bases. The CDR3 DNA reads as TGTGCCAGCAGCTTAGGGTTTAGGGCTAGCGGGGGCTACGAGCAGTACTTC. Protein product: CASSLGFRASGGYEQYF.

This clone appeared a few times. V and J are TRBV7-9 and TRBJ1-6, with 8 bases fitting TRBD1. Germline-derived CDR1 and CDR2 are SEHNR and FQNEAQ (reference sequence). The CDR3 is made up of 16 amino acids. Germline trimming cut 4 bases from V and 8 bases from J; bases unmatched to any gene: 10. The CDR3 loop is CASSSLSGGIDSPLHF. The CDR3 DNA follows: TGTGCCAGCAGCTCCCTATCAGGGGGCATCGATTCACCCCTCCACTTT. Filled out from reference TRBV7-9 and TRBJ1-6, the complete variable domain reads DTGVSQNPRHKITKRGQNVTFRCDPISEHNRLYWYRQTLGQGPEFLTYFQNEAQLEKSRLLSDRFSAERPKGSFSTLEIQRTEQGDSAMYLCASSSLSGGIDSPLHFGNGTRLTVT.

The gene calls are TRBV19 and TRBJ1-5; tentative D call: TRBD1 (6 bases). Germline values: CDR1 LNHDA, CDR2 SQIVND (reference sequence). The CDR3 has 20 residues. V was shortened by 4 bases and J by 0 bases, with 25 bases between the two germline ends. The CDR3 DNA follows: TGTGCCAGTAGTAATCAATATAGGGGGGGGGCAGCTTATAGCAATCAGCCCCAGCATTTT. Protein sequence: CASSNQYRGGAAYSNQPQHF.

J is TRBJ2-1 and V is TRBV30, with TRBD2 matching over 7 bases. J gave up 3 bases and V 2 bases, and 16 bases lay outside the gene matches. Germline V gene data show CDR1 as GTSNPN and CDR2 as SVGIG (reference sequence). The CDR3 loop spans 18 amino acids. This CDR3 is CAWSSLAPHPGGYNEQFF. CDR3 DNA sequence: TGTGCCTGGAGTTCACTAGCACCCCACCCGGGGGGCTACAATGAGCAGTTCTTC.

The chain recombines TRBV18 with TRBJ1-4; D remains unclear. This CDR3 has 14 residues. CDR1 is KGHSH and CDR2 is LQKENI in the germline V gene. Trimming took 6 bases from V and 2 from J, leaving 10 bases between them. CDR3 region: CASSPRATNEKLFF. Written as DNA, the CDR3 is TGTGCCAGCTCCCCGCGGGCTACTAATGAAAAACTGTTTTTT.

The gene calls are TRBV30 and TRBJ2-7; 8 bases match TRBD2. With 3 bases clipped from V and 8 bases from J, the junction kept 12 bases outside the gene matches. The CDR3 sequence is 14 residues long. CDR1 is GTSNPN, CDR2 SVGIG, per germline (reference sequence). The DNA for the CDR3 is TGTGCCTGGAGACAGCCAGCGGGAGATAGTAAGCAGTACTTC. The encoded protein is CAWRQPAGDSKQYF.

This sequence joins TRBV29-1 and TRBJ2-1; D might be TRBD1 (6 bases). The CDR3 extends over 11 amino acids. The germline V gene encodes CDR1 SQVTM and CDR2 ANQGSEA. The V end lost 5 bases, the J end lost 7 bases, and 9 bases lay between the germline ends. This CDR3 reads CSVQRGNEQFF. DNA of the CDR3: TGCAGCGTTCAAAGGGGGAATGAGCAGTTCTTC.

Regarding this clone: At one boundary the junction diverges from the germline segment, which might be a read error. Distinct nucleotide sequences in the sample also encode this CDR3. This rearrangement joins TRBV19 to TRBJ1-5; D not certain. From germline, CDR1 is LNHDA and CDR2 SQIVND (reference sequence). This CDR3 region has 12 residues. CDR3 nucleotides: TGTGCCAGCAGTATTAATGATCAGCCCCAGCATTTT. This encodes CASSINDQPQHF.

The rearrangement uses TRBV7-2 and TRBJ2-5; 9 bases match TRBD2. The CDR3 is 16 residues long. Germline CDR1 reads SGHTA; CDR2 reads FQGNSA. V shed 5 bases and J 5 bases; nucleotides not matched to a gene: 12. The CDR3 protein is CASSGRGASGTETQYF. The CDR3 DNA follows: TGTGCCAGCAGCGGGAGGGGGGCTAGCGGGACGGAGACCCAGTACTTC.

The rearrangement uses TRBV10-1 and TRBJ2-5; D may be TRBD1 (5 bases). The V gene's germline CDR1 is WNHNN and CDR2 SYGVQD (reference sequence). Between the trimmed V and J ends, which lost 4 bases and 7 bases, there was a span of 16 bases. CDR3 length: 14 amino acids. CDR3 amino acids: CASSVGRVKGTQYF. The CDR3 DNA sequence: TGCGCCAGCAGTGTCGGCAGGGTTAAGGGGACCCAGTACTTC.

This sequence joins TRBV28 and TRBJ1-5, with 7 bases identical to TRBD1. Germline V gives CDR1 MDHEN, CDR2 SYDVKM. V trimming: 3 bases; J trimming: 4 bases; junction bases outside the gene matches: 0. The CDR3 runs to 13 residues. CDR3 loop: CASSLDRNQPQHF. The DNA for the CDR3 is TGTGCCAGCAGTTTGGACAGGAATCAGCCCCAGCATTTT.

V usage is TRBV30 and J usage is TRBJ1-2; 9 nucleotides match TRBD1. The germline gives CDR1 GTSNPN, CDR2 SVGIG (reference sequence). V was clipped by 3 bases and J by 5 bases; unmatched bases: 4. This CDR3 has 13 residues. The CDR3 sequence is CAWRGTGTYGYTF. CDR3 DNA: TGTGCCTGGAGGGGGACAGGGACTTATGGCTACACCTTC. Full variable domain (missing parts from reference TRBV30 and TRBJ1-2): SQTIHQWPATLVQPVGSPLSLECTVEGTSNPNLYWYRQAAGRGLQLLFYSVGIGQISSEVPQNLSASRPQDRQFILSSKKLLLSDSGFYLCAWRGTGTYGYTFGSGTRLTVV.

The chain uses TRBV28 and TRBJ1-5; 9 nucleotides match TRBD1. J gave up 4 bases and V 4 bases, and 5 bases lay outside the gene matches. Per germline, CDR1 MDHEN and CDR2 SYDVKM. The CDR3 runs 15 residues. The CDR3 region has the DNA TGTGCCAGCAGTTACAGGGGGCCTGGGAATCAGCCCCAGCATTTT. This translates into CASSYRGPGNQPQHF.

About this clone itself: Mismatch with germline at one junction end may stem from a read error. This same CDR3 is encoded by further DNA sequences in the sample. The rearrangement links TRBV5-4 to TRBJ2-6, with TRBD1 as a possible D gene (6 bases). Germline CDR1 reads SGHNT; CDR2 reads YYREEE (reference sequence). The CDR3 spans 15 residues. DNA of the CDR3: TGTGCCAGTAGCTTGGCAGGGGCAGGGGCCAACGTCCTGACTTTC. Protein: CASSLAGAGANVLTF.

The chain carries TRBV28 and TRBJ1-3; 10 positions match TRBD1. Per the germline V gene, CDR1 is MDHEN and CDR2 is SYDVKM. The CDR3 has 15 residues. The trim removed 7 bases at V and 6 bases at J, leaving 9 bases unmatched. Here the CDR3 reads CASTDRGRRENTIYF. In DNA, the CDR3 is TGTGCCAGCACTGACAGGGGGCGCCGGGAAAACACCATATATTTT.

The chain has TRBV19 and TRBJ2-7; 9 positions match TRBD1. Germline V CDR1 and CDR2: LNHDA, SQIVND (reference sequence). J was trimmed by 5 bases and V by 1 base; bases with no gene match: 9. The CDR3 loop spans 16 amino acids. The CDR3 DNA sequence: TGTGCCAGTAGTATAGCGGAGGGACAGGGATACCACGAGCAGTACTTC. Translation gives CASSIAEGQGYHEQYF.

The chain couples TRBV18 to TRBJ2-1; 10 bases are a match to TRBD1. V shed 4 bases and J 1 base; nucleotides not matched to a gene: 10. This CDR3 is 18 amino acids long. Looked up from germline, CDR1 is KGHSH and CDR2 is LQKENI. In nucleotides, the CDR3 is TGTGCCAGCTCACAGGGCCTAATGGGACAGGGGTCCTACAATGAGCAGTTCTTC. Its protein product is CASSQGLMGQGSYNEQFF.